The present entry profiles one T cell receptor (beta chain) with its context. What it binds is not known. Researchers reported that TCR beta cDNA libraries carried unique molecular identifiers. Some 500,000 cDNA molecules were obtained from approximately 1 to 10 million T cells. TCRdb reanalysed the PCR reads using MiXCR and keeps one entry per CDR3 protein. The sample shows about 540,000 distinct CDR3 sequences, roughly 34% of them seen only once. The data belong to a study of post-analysis software for immune sequencing data. As for the study in general: Disease trajectories encompassed relapsing-remitting, secondary progressive and progressive-relapsing multiple sclerosis. Study results and caveats: Significantly lower normalized Chao1 diversity was seen in multiple sclerosis patients than in controls. Under the F measure, samples that were prepared in one batch clustered strongly together.

The source is a girl aged 2 to 17 with multiple sclerosis. Material: blood.

The CDR3 DNA reads as TGTGCCAGCAGTCGGGACAGGGATATCGCTGAAGCTTTCTTT. This translates into CASSRDRDIAEAFF. This chain links TRBV6-1 with TRBJ1-1; 9 nucleotides line up with TRBD1. The CDR3 totals 14 residues. Unmatched junction bases numbered 7, after V lost 5 bases and J lost 6 bases. Germline CDR1 and CDR2: MNHNS and SASEGT.